The 20 T cell receptor beta chains presented below share a single source sample, sequenced in a study of CD8 T cells in Susac syndrome. Roughly 0.5 to 1 ug RNA was reverse transcribed with random hexamers. From the immunoSEQ multiplex PCR reads, TCRdb called clonotypes with MiXCR, one entry per CDR3 protein. The sample has about 250,000 distinct CDR3 sequences; about 93% are singletons. Sequencing was performed on CD4+ T cells from PBMCs. These receptors were collected from a human donor with multiple sclerosis.

The rearrangement joins TRBV11-2 to TRBJ2-2; tentatively, D is TRBD1 (7 bases). Germline V CDR1 and CDR2: SGHAT, FQNNGV. The CDR3 covers 17 residues. Trimming took off 5 bases at V and 5 bases at J, with 21 bases between the two ends. CDR3 region: CASSPGDSARRTGELFF. In DNA, the CDR3 is TGTGCCAGCAGCCCGGGGGACAGTGCGCGTCGGACCGGGGAGCTGTTTTTT.

The chain has TRBV27 and TRBJ1-1; D ambiguous. Between the trimmed V and J ends, which lost 6 bases and 4 bases, there was a span of 18 bases. The CDR3 covers 15 residues. Germline V lookup: CDR1 MNHEY, CDR2 SMNVEV (reference sequence). The CDR3 sequence: CASRFQKPPGTEAFF. The CDR3 DNA is TGTGCCAGCAGGTTCCAAAAACCCCCGGGCACTGAAGCTTTCTTT.

The chain couples TRBV7-3 to TRBJ2-1, with 9 bases identical to TRBD2. Germline V gives CDR1 SGHTA, CDR2 FQGTGA. This CDR3 region has 15 residues. V was pared by 8 bases and J by 1 base, with 6 bases of the junction left unmatched. CDR3 region: CASSSSGGSYNEQFF. CDR3 coding DNA: TGTGCCAGCTCAAGTAGCGGGGGATCCTACAATGAGCAGTTCTTC.

For the CDR3, the DNA is TGTGCCAGTAGTAATACGGGCCGGGAGGGTGATTCACCCCTCCACTTT. Encoded protein: CASSNTGREGDSPLHF. V is TRBV19 and J is TRBJ1-6; no definite D call. Germline-derived CDR1 and CDR2 are LNHDA and SQIVND (reference sequence). The length of the CDR3 is 16 residues. Trimming removed 4 bases from V and 8 bases from J, with 18 bases in between.

The chain joins TRBV19 to TRBJ1-1; TRBD1 agrees at 12 bases. V was pared by 5 bases and J by 0 bases, with 10 bases of the junction left unmatched. Germline V CDR1 and CDR2: LNHDA, SQIVND (reference sequence). The CDR3 is 18 residues long. Here the CDR3 reads CASSLPGQGAPMNTEAFF. CDR3 sequence (DNA): TGTGCCAGTAGTCTCCCGGGACAGGGGGCACCGATGAACACTGAAGCTTTCTTT. The full variable domain, rest sourced from reference TRBV19 and TRBJ1-1, is DGGITQSPKYLFRKEGQNVTLSCEQNLNHDAMYWYRQDPGQGLRLIYYSQIVNDFQKGDIAEGYSVSREKKESFPLTVTSAQKNPTAFYLCASSLPGQGAPMNTEAFFGQGTRLTVV.

V gene TRBV14 combines with J gene TRBJ1-6, with 9 positions matching TRBD1. The V gene end was trimmed by 4 bases and the J gene end by 7 bases; junction bases not matched to a gene: 5. This CDR3 is 15 amino acids long. In germline, CDR1 is SGHDN, CDR2 FVKESK. This CDR3 reads CASSRTGGGNSPLHF. CDR3 DNA: TGTGCCAGCAGCCGCACAGGGGGCGGAAATTCACCCCTCCACTTT.

In this sample, this clonotype turned up once. The V call is TRBV27, the J call TRBJ1-2, with 10 nucleotides matching TRBD1. The CDR3 sequence is 15 residues long. V shed 5 bases and J 2 bases; nucleotides not matched to a gene: 5. In germline, CDR1 is MNHEY, CDR2 SMNVEV (reference sequence). The CDR3 protein is CASSQGQGWNYGYTF. The CDR3 DNA follows: TGTGCCAGCAGTCAGGGACAGGGGTGGAACTATGGCTACACCTTC.

V and J are TRBV2 and TRBJ2-1, with a weak D call TRBD2 (5 bases). This CDR3 region has 15 residues. Germline V gene data show CDR1 as SNHLY and CDR2 as FYNNEI. The V and J ends lost 6 bases and 10 bases respectively, with 22 bases between them. CDR3 bases: TGTGCCAGCAGGCCCCCGCGGGTAGCTGTCCTCGAGCAGTTCTTC. It translates to CASRPPRVAVLEQFF. The full variable domain, with the rest looked up from reference TRBV2 and TRBJ2-1, is EPEVTQTPSHQVTQMGQEVILRCVPISNHLYFYWYRQILGQKVEFLVSFYNNEISEKSEIFDDQFSVERPDGSNFTLKIRSTKLEDSAMYFCASRPPRVAVLEQFFGPGTRLTVL.

The rearrangement uses TRBV29-1 and TRBJ1-1, with no clear D. The CDR3 runs to 13 residues. Germline V gives CDR1 SQVTM, CDR2 ANQGSEA. V gave up 6 bases and J gave up 3 bases, with 14 bases separating them. CDR3 residues: CSVQPGRDTEAFF. In DNA form, the CDR3 reads TGCAGCGTCCAACCGGGCCGGGACACTGAAGCTTTCTTT.

The chain carries TRBV5-6 and TRBJ2-1, with 7 bases that match TRBD1. CDR1 and CDR2 from the germline V gene are SGHDT and YYEEEE. The CDR3 extends over 13 amino acids. Trimming took 0 bases from V and 15 from J; bases not matched to a gene: 9. CDR3 sequence (DNA): TGTGCCAGCAGCTTGGGACAGGGTACGGGGTGGTTCTTC. The encoded protein is CASSLGQGTGWFF.

This clonotype was seen once. J is TRBJ2-1 and V is TRBV2; possible D gene TRBD2, 5 bases. Trimming removed 5 bases at V and 12 bases at J, with 17 bases between. Germline CDR1 and CDR2: SNHLY and FYNNEI. The CDR3 totals 13 residues. CDR3 protein: CASSPGLGDGQFF. CDR3 nucleotide sequence: TGTGCCAGCAGTCCCGGACTTGGGGATGGGCAGTTCTTC.

The chain employs TRBV5-1 and TRBJ1-4, with 7 bases lining up with TRBD1. Germline V gene data show CDR1 as SGHRS and CDR2 as YFSETQ. The length of the CDR3 is 19 residues. Trimming took 1 base from V and 0 from J; bases not matched to a gene: 12. The CDR3 loop is CASSLRDSVGRSTNEKLFF. DNA of the CDR3: TGCGCCAGCAGCTTGCGGGACAGTGTGGGCCGGTCAACTAATGAAAAACTGTTTTTT.

The chain carries TRBV20-1 and TRBJ1-5; D not resolved. Trimming shortened V by 7 bases and J by 4 bases, and 17 bases separated the two germline ends. This CDR3 region has 14 residues. Germline CDR1 reads DFQATT; CDR2 reads SNEGSKA (reference sequence). CDR3 nucleotide sequence: TGCAGTGGGTCAGAGAGGGCAGGTAATCAGCCCCAGCATTTT. Translation: CSGSERAGNQPQHF.

This clonotype was seen once. This sequence joins TRBV19 and TRBJ1-5; D is possibly TRBD1 (6 bases). The CDR3 length is 13 residues. V lost 3 bases, J lost 7 bases, and 10 bases lay in between. Per germline, CDR1 LNHDA and CDR2 SQIVND (reference sequence). The DNA for the CDR3 is TGTGCCAGTAGTATTGGGGGGCGGCAGCCCCAGCATTTT. It specifies CASSIGGRQPQHF.

The gene calls are TRBV20-1 and TRBJ2-4, with 11 bases that match TRBD2. The CDR3 length is 14 residues. V lost 3 bases to trimming and J lost 6 bases; unmatched junction nucleotides: 4. Germline-derived CDR1 and CDR2 are DFQATT and SNEGSKA (reference sequence). The CDR3 protein is CSASSGGGGNIQYF. In DNA form, the CDR3 reads TGCAGTGCTAGTAGCGGGGGGGGAGGAAACATTCAGTACTTC.

This chain connects TRBV28 to TRBJ1-1; weak D call: TRBD1 (6 bases). V lost 6 bases and J lost 6, with 17 bases in between. Germline V gives CDR1 MDHEN, CDR2 SYDVKM. The CDR3 sequence is 14 residues long. CDR3 protein: CASSYNTGRAEAFF. Written as DNA, the CDR3 is TGTGCCAGCAGCTACAATACAGGGCGCGCTGAAGCTTTCTTT.

The chain employs TRBV29-1 and TRBJ2-3; 10 nucleotides line up with TRBD1. The CDR3 is 14 residues long. The germline V gene has CDR1 SQVTM and CDR2 ANQGSEA. J lost 5 bases, V lost 7 bases, and 9 bases had no gene match. The CDR3: CSASGTGEGDTQYF. CDR3 DNA: TGCAGCGCATCCGGGACAGGGGAAGGAGATACGCAGTATTTT.

This chain uses TRBV20-1 with TRBJ2-7; D is undetermined. Germline lookup yields CDR1 DFQATT and CDR2 SNEGSKA (reference sequence). This CDR3 contains 10 residues. Trimming left V 3 bases short and J 5 bases short, with 5 bases between. CDR3 sequence reads: CSASADEQYF. The CDR3 DNA is TGCAGTGCTAGTGCGGACGAGCAGTACTTC.

The rearrangement uses TRBV29-1 and TRBJ2-5; no firm D call. The CDR3 has 11 amino acids. Germline V CDR1 and CDR2: SQVTM, ANQGSEA. Trimming removed 5 bases from V and 5 bases from J, with 9 bases in between. DNA of the CDR3: TGCAGCGTTAGGGTGGGGGAGACCCAGTACTTC. Protein product: CSVRVGETQYF.

The chain has TRBV7-3 and TRBJ2-5, with 12 bases aligning to TRBD2. This CDR3 contains 15 residues. Germline values: CDR1 SGHTA, CDR2 FQGTGA. After removal of 8 bases from V and 2 bases from J, the junction contained 6 bases not matched to a gene. As DNA, the CDR3 is TGTGCCAGCGCGACTAGCGGGGGACCACAAGAGACCCAGTACTTC. Translated: CASATSGGPQETQYF.